These 30 T cell receptor beta chains came from one sample sequenced in a study of post-analysis software for immune sequencing data (dated by TCRdb to about 2015). Results the study describes overall, beyond this receptor: Several TRBV segments, including TRBV5-6, TRBV5-1 and TRBV20-1, were significantly more frequent in patients than controls.

Library preparation was by PCR. Sequencing relied on an Illumina HiSeq 2500. To reduce PCR and sequencing biases, unique molecular identifiers were built into the TCR beta cDNA libraries. Using fastp trimming at Q25 and MiXCR clonotype assembly, TCRdb reanalyzed the public sequencing data and kept in-frame beta chains. For every CDR3 protein sequence, its rows merge into one entry that carries the most common genes and DNA. The sample records approximately 570,000 distinct CDR3 sequences, 44% of which are singletons. The ten largest clonotypes hold under 2% of the sample. No antigens are known for them. Sequenced: blood. The receptor set was obtained from a girl aged 5-17 years with multiple sclerosis.

A remark on this clonotype: A read error is possible here, since a much larger clone lies one base away. V and J are TRBV20-1 and TRBJ2-7; 10 nucleotides match TRBD2. The germline V gene encodes CDR1 DFQATT and CDR2 SNEGSKA (reference sequence). The V and J ends lost 4 bases and 7 bases, in that order; junction bases with no gene match: 10. This CDR3 has 14 amino acids. The CDR3 loop is CSAKPGTSEIEQYF. CDR3 DNA sequence: TGCAGTGCTAAACCGGGGACTAGCGAGATTGAGCAGTACTTC.

This clonotype turned up a few times. The V call is TRBV29-1, the J call TRBJ2-7; 14 nucleotides align to TRBD2. Germline CDR1 SQVTM, CDR2 ANQGSEA. V was clipped by 4 bases and J by 4 bases; unmatched bases: 15. This CDR3 region has 18 residues. CDR3 nucleotide sequence: TGCAGCGTTGTTGGCGATCCGGGACTAGCGGGAGTCGGATACGAGCAGTACTTC. Translated: CSVVGDPGLAGVGYEQYF.

This chain uses TRBV3-1 with TRBJ1-1; D unresolved. From germline, CDR1 is LGHDT and CDR2 YNNKEL (reference sequence). V lost 1 base, J lost 0 bases, and 9 bases lay in between. The CDR3 runs to 15 residues. This chain's CDR3 is CASSQGAPMNTEAFF. The CDR3 coding sequence is TGTGCCAGCAGCCAAGGCGCCCCCATGAACACTGAAGCTTTCTTT.

To note about this clonotype: At one of its ends the junction is not consistent with the germline gene, which may arise from a read error. The chain couples TRBV7-2 to TRBJ2-1, with TRBD1 matching over 8 bases. The CDR3 runs 18 residues. Germline V gene sequence: CDR1 SGHTA, CDR2 FQGNSA. The chain's CDR3 is CAGSLVDRGSRSYNEQFF. The CDR3 bases are TGTGCCGGCAGCTTAGTAGACAGGGGCTCTCGCTCATACAATGAGCAGTTCTTC.

The chain joins TRBV7-2 to TRBJ2-5; 9 nucleotides agree with TRBD2. The end of the DNA is better explained by TRBJ2-7, so the J call may be wrong. The CDR3 totals 14 residues. From germline, CDR1 is SGHTA and CDR2 FQGNSA. CDR3: CASRVAGAAYEQYF. For the CDR3, the DNA is TGTGCCAGCAGGGTAGCGGGGGCCGCTTACGAGCAGTACTTC.

This clonotype was counted between two and nine times. V gene TRBV20-1 combines with J gene TRBJ2-3, with TRBD1 matching 8 bases. With 3 bases clipped from V and 8 bases from J, the junction kept 4 bases outside the gene matches. Germline CDR1 is DFQATT and CDR2 is SNEGSKA (reference sequence). The length of the CDR3 is 12 residues. The CDR3 coding sequence is TGCAGTGCTAGGGGACAGGTCTTTACGCAGTATTTT. It is translated as CSARGQVFTQYF.

The chain is built from TRBV24-1 and TRBJ2-1; 10 nucleotides line up with TRBD2. V gave up 3 bases and J gave up 6 bases; unmatched junction bases: 1. The CDR3 consists of 14 residues. Germline CDR1 is KGHDR and CDR2 is SFDVKD. The CDR3 nucleotides are TGTGCCACCAGTGATCTAGCGGGAGTCAATGAGCAGTTCTTC. Translating gives CATSDLAGVNEQFF.

V is TRBV27 and J is TRBJ1-2, with 8 nucleotides matching TRBD1. This CDR3 comprises 14 residues. Germline V gene sequence: CDR1 MNHEY, CDR2 SMNVEV (reference sequence). V shed 7 bases, J shed 4 bases, and the junction held 8 bases outside the gene matches. DNA for the CDR3: TGTGCCAGCATAGTGGACAGGGACCCCTATGGCTACACCTTC. This translates into CASIVDRDPYGYTF.

V usage is TRBV5-1 and J usage is TRBJ2-1, with 7 bases aligning to TRBD2. The CDR3 is 15 residues long. CDR1 is SGHRS, CDR2 YFSETQ, per germline. The junction had 7 bases not matched to a gene; V was cut back by 7 bases and J by 0 bases. The DNA of the CDR3 is TGCGCCAGCGGGACCCGGGACTACTCCTACAATGAGCAGTTCTTC. Encoded protein: CASGTRDYSYNEQFF.

The chain carries TRBV3-1 and TRBJ2-1, with D uncertain. Trimming removed 0 bases at V and 7 bases at J, with 7 bases between. Germline CDR1 reads LGHDT; CDR2 reads YNNKEL (reference sequence). This CDR3 contains 13 residues. In DNA, the CDR3 is TGTGCCAGCAGCCAAGAGGAATTTAATGAGCAGTTCTTC. Its translation: CASSQEEFNEQFF.

The chain recombines TRBV7-9 with TRBJ2-7, with a weak D call TRBD2 (5 bases). The CDR3 length is 12 residues. The germline V gene has CDR1 SEHNR and CDR2 FQNEAQ (reference sequence). V dropped 4 bases and J dropped 5 bases, with 9 bases sitting between them. This CDR3 reads CASSSLAHEQYF. The CDR3 DNA sequence: TGTGCCAGCAGCTCCCTAGCACACGAGCAGTACTTC. Together with reference TRBV7-9 and TRBJ2-7, the CDR3 gives the full variable domain: DTGVSQNPRHKITKRGQNVTFRCDPISEHNRLYWYRQTLGQGPEFLTYFQNEAQLEKSRLLSDRFSAERPKGSFSTLEIQRTEQGDSAMYLCASSSLAHEQYFGPGTRLTVT.

This clonotype was seen a few times. The CDR3 region is CASRLIGLEYSNYEQYF. CDR3 in DNA: TGTGCCAGCAGACTAATTGGGTTGGAGTACTCGAACTACGAGCAGTACTTC. The genes are TRBV6-6 and TRBJ2-7, with no clear D. Germline loops: CDR1 MNHNY, CDR2 SVGAGI (reference sequence). Trimming shortened V by 6 bases and J by 3 bases, and 24 bases separated the two germline ends. This CDR3 comprises 17 residues.

The V and J genes are TRBV2 and TRBJ2-2; 7 bases align to TRBD1. V trimming: 5 bases; J trimming: 0 bases; junction bases outside the gene matches: 3. Germline V gene data show CDR1 as SNHLY and CDR2 as FYNNEI. The CDR3 contains 15 residues. This CDR3 is CASSMGQTNTGELFF. CDR3 bases: TGTGCCAGCAGTATGGGACAGACGAACACCGGGGAGCTGTTTTTT.

This chain connects TRBV12-3 or TRBV12-4 to TRBJ2-7; 10 positions match TRBD1. The CDR3 sequence is 13 residues long. After removal of 7 bases from V and 4 bases from J, the junction contained 4 bases not matched to a gene. CDR3 sequence: CASKTGGFYEQYF. The CDR3 region has the DNA TGTGCCAGCAAGACAGGGGGCTTTTACGAGCAGTACTTC.

This clonotype was recorded once. The chain is built from TRBV15 and TRBJ2-3; D unresolved. With 0 bases removed from V and 6 bases from J, the gap between germline ends came to 10 bases. The germline CDR1 and CDR2 sequences are LNHNV and YYDKDF (reference sequence). This CDR3 has 14 amino acids. For the CDR3, the DNA is TGTGCCACCAGCAGAGATGACGGGCGCGATACGCAGTATTTT. Amino acid sequence: CATSRDDGRDTQYF.

V usage is TRBV7-9 and J usage is TRBJ2-5; D is unresolved. The CDR3 has 14 residues. The V and J ends lost 2 bases and 0 bases respectively, with 7 bases between them. CDR1 SEHNR and CDR2 FQNEAQ come from the germline V gene (reference sequence). The CDR3 DNA follows: TGTGCCAGCAGCTTATGGAACGACCAAGAGACCCAGTACTTC. Residues: CASSLWNDQETQYF. The full variable domain, in which reference TRBV7-9 and TRBJ2-5 provide the parts outside the CDR3, is DTGVSQNPRHKITKRGQNVTFRCDPISEHNRLYWYRQTLGQGPEFLTYFQNEAQLEKSRLLSDRFSAERPKGSFSTLEIQRTEQGDSAMYLCASSLWNDQETQYFGPGTRLLVL.

V is TRBV12-3 or TRBV12-4 and J is TRBJ2-5, with D uncertain. This CDR3 has 15 residues. With 6 bases removed from V and 1 base from J, the gap between germline ends came to 15 bases. This CDR3 reads CASSLGSILQETQYF. In DNA, the CDR3 is TGTGCCAGCAGCCTTGGCAGCATACTCCAAGAGACCCAGTACTTC.

This clonotype was counted between two and nine times. The J gene is TRBJ2-5, the V gene TRBV7-3, with D perhaps assigned TRBD1 or TRBD2 (5 bases each). This CDR3 has 13 residues. Germline V CDR1 and CDR2: SGHTA, FQGTGA. Trimming took 2 bases from V and 5 from J, leaving 9 bases between them. The DNA for the CDR3 is TGTGCCAGCAGCTTAGTGGGGGATGAGACCCAGTACTTC. Its protein is CASSLVGDETQYF.

This clonotype was detected once. The chain is built from TRBV12-3 or TRBV12-4 and TRBJ2-1, with 9 bases lining up with TRBD2. CDR3 length: 15 amino acids. Germline trimming cut 5 bases from V and 6 bases from J; bases unmatched to any gene: 8. The CDR3: CASSQGAGGANEQFF. The CDR3 DNA follows: TGTGCCAGCAGTCAAGGGGCGGGAGGGGCCAATGAGCAGTTCTTC.

This sequence joins TRBV5-1 and TRBJ2-5; TRBD1 matches at 8 bases. Near its end, the DNA agrees better with TRBJ2-7, so the J call may be wrong. The CDR3 is made up of 14 amino acids. Germline CDR1 is SGHRS and CDR2 is YFSETQ. The DNA for the CDR3 is TGCGCCAGCAGCTCCGGGACAGGAATCTCCGAGCAGTACTTC. Translated, it gives CASSSGTGISEQYF.

The V and J genes are TRBV12-3 or TRBV12-4 and TRBJ2-7; D uncertain. CDR3 length equals 14 residues. V lost 3 bases to trimming and J lost 0 bases, with 9 bases between them. The CDR3 reads CASSFKIHSYEQYF. In DNA form, the CDR3 reads TGTGCCAGCAGTTTCAAAATACACTCCTACGAGCAGTACTTC.

This chain joins TRBV12-3 or TRBV12-4 and TRBJ2-7; possibly TRBD1 for D (6 bases). The CDR3 has 12 residues. Trimming removed 4 bases from V and 3 bases from J, with 7 bases in between. The DNA for the CDR3 is TGTGCCAGCAGTTCGGGACACTACGAGCAGTACTTC. Its translation: CASSSGHYEQYF.

The chain couples TRBV10-3 to TRBJ1-1; 12 bases are a match to TRBD1. The V gene end was trimmed by 0 bases and the J gene end by 7 bases; junction bases not matched to a gene: 3. CDR3 length: 15 residues. Germline assignment: CDR1 ENHRY and CDR2 SYGVKD. CDR3: CAISESGQGAGEAFF. The CDR3 nucleotides are TGTGCCATCAGTGAGTCGGGACAGGGGGCGGGTGAAGCTTTCTTT.

The gene calls are TRBV29-1 and TRBJ1-2; D not certain. This CDR3 spans 12 amino acids. Germline CDR1 SQVTM, CDR2 ANQGSEA. The germline V and J ends were trimmed by 0 bases and 4 bases, with 6 bases remaining between them. The CDR3 nucleotides are TGCAGCGTTGAAGATCTAACCTATGGCTACACCTTC. It specifies CSVEDLTYGYTF.

This clonotype came up a few times. The V call is TRBV28, the J call TRBJ2-7; D not resolved. Trimming stripped 6 bases from V and 4 bases from J, with 13 bases between. In germline, CDR1 is MDHEN, CDR2 SYDVKM. The CDR3 consists of 13 residues. CDR3 in DNA: TGTGCCAGCAGACGGTGTCTGGAATACGAGCAGTACTTC. This codes for CASRRCLEYEQYF.

A remark on this clonotype: The CDR3 carries no conserved terminal phenylalanine or tryptophan, so it likely arises from a read error. This chain connects TRBV6-6 to TRBJ2-7, with TRBD1 as a possible D gene (5 bases). V dropped 0 bases and J dropped 1 base, with 7 bases sitting between them. CDR1 MNHNY and CDR2 SVGAGI come from the germline V gene (reference sequence). The CDR3 runs to 14 residues. CDR3 DNA sequence: TGTGCCAGCAGTTACTCTGGACATTCCTACGAGCAGTACTGC. It translates to CASSYSGHSYEQYC.

The rearrangement links TRBV29-1 to TRBJ2-5; 7 nucleotides line up with TRBD1. The assigned J gene may be wrong: the sequence end matches TRBJ2-7 better. This CDR3 is built from 13 residues. CDR1 and CDR2 from the germline V gene are SQVTM and ANQGSEA. CDR3 nucleotides: TGCAGCGTTGTCAAGCAGGGGGTTTACGAGCAGTACTTC. Translation: CSVVKQGVYEQYF.

This clonotype was picked up one time. This chain connects TRBV6-1 to TRBJ2-5; 8 bases align to TRBD1. Germline values: CDR1 MNHNS, CDR2 SASEGT. The trim removed 5 bases at V and 4 bases at J, leaving 9 bases unmatched. CDR3 length: 15 amino acids. DNA for the CDR3: TGTGCCAGCAGTTCATTCCAGGGGGCCTCAGAGACCCAGTACTTC. Translating gives CASSSFQGASETQYF.

This clonotype showed up just a few times. The rearrangement joins TRBV7-6 to TRBJ2-1; TRBD2 matches at 7 bases. After removal of 3 bases from V and 5 bases from J, the junction contained 4 bases not matched to a gene. CDR3 length: 14 amino acids. Germline V gives CDR1 SGHVS, CDR2 FNYEAQ. The CDR3 protein is CASSLWEGHNEQFF. The CDR3 nucleotides are TGTGCCAGCAGCTTGTGGGAGGGCCACAATGAGCAGTTCTTC.

The rearrangement links TRBV12-3 or TRBV12-4 to TRBJ1-1; D call uncertain. The CDR3 length is 15 residues. With 1 base removed from V and 3 bases from J, the gap between germline ends came to 12 bases. The CDR3 sequence is CASSLGPRQDTEAFF. As DNA, the CDR3 is TGTGCCAGCAGTTTAGGGCCCCGTCAGGACACTGAAGCTTTCTTT.